A single T cell receptor beta chain is shown here with its context. No antigen is known for it. These data belong to a study of T cells after yellow fever vaccination. TCRdb redid the calling of the 5' RACE reads with MiXCR, one entry per CDR3 protein. This sample has some 600,000 distinct CDR3 sequences, with over 9% found just once. V lost 5 bases and J lost 9, with 17 bases in between. Germline V gives CDR1 SGHDN, CDR2 FVKESK. The CDR3 is 14 residues long. The study, taken as a whole, reports: Some clonotypes, a small share, were shared between CD4 and CD8 compartments. Weaker overall, the secondary response nonetheless peaked faster (day 5 versus 15).

The clonotype was recovered from a man aged 25 to 40 who received the YFV17D yellow fever vaccine. Sequencing was performed on PBMCs, taken on the day of the yellow fever booster vaccination. The J gene is TRBJ2-1, the V gene TRBV14, with D hard to call. For the CDR3, the DNA is TGTGCCAGCAGCTCCCCCGCGGCCCCCGTTGAGCAGTTCTTC. Its protein is CASSSPAAPVEQFF.